This entry features one T cell receptor (beta chain) sequence. Its antigen is as yet unknown. TCRdb's table, derived via immunoSEQ multiplex PCR, lists solely in-frame clones and lacks some. The sample has fewer than 70,000 clones; 80% to 95% are singletons. This specimen comes from a study of graft-versus-host responses after intestinal transplantation. Overall study context: All recipients were given anti-thymocyte globulin induction, and tacrolimus and steroids were then administered for about three years.

Findings and limits, study-wide: Recipient-marrow GvH clones were detected, some having first appeared in ileum or blood.

Germline V gene data show CDR1 as SEHNR and CDR2 as FQNEAQ (reference sequence). V was cut by 5 bases and J by 2 bases, with 15 bases left in between. The CDR3 totals 16 residues. The chain employs TRBV7-9 and TRBJ2-2, with D perhaps being TRBD1 or TRBD2 (6 bases each). The sample in question was bone marrow, obtained 734 days after intestinal transplantation. This clonotype was sampled from a human patient who received an intestinal transplant, so some T cells may come from the graft donor. CDR3 nucleotide sequence: TGTGCCAGCAGCCGAGGGGGGACCCATAACACCGGGGAGCTGTTTTTT. This gives the protein CASSRGGTHNTGELFF.